This is a list of T cell receptor beta chains from one sample in a study of radiotherapy plus CTLA-4 blockade in lung cancer. Profiling relied on immunoSEQ multiplex PCR, and the TCRdb table lists in-frame clones only, not all of them. The top ten hold over 4% of the sample, which has 100,000 to 150,000 clones, 78% seen once. Sequenced material: peripheral blood, taken from a patient treated with radiotherapy plus ipilimumab. The receptor set was obtained from a human donor with non-small cell lung cancer who had a partial response to radiotherapy plus ipilimumab. Both conserved end residues are part of each CDR3. The order of the fields is clone size, D gene, V gene, J gene, CDR3 length, CDR3 protein, CDR3 DNA. D genes are given only for firm matches. A row's size may be missing; if present it is once, few, many or a size class.

>.|.|TRBV28|TRBJ2-3|15
CASSFPGTSTDTQYF
TGTGCCAGCAGTTTCCCGGGGACTAGCACAGATACGCAGTATTTT
>few|TRBD1|TRBV7-9|TRBJ2-5|16
CASSLGTGVDRETQYF
TGTGCCAGCAGCTTAGGGACAGGGGTTGACAGAGAGACCCAGTACTTC
>.|.|TRBV25-1|TRBJ1-1|13
CASSNRVNTEAFF
TGTGCCAGCAGTAACAGGGTGAACACTGAAGCTTTCTTT
>few|.|TRBV6-5|TRBJ2-1|14
CASSFGGSLGFMVF
TGTGCCAGCAGTTTCGGCGGCAGCCTAGGCTTTATGGTCTTC
>.|TRBD2|TRBV9|TRBJ2-3|15
CASSVGSSGTDTQYF
TGTGCCAGCAGCGTAGGATCTAGCGGAACAGATACGCAGTATTTT
>.|.|TRBV28|TRBJ1-5|13
CATREGTGQPQHF
TGTGCCACCAGGGAGGGGACGGGTCAGCCCCAGCATTTT
>.|.|TRBV11-3|TRBJ2-1|14
CASSSRGLYNEQFF
TGTGCCAGCAGCTCCCGAGGCCTCTACAATGAGCAGTTCTTC
>few|.|TRBV14|TRBJ1-3|16
CASSFTGDYSGNTIYF
TGTGCCAGCAGCTTTACGGGGGATTACTCTGGAAACACCATATATTTT
>once|.|TRBV5-1|TRBJ2-3|16
CASSFGGPGHTDTQYF
TGCGCCAGCAGCTTCGGAGGGCCGGGCCACACAGATACGCAGTATTTT
>.|TRBD2|TRBV29-1|TRBJ2-1|17
CSVEKWTSGRASNEQFF
TGCAGCGTTGAAAAATGGACTAGCGGGAGGGCCTCTAATGAGCAGTTCTTC
>few|TRBD1|TRBV19|TRBJ1-4|16
CASSKDRARVGEKLFF
TGTGCCAGTAGTAAGGACAGGGCGCGGGTTGGTGAAAAACTGTTTTTT
>few|.|TRBV11-2|TRBJ1-1|15
CASSHSPGENTEAFF
TGTGCCAGCAGCCACTCCCCAGGGGAGAACACTGAAGCTTTCTTT
>.|.|TRBV7-2|TRBJ2-2|16
CASSPGGRKNTGGLFF
TGTGCCAGCAGCCCTGGGGGACGGAAGAACACCGGGGGGCTGTTTTTT
>few|TRBD1|TRBV2|TRBJ2-3|15
CASSRQGERTDTQYF
TGTGCCAGCAGTCGACAGGGGGAACGGACAGATACGCAGTATTTT
>.|.|TRBV27|TRBJ2-2|15
CASTFLGANTGELFF
TGTGCCAGCACCTTCTTAGGGGCCAACACCGGGGAGCTGTTTTTT
>.|TRBD1|TRBV9|TRBJ2-1|13
CASNRQGTNEQFF
TGTGCCAGCAACAGACAGGGAACTAATGAGCAGTTCTTC
>.|TRBD1|TRBV6-5|TRBJ1-2|15
CASSYGTGGGYGYTF
TGTGCCAGCAGTTACGGGACAGGGGGCGGCTATGGCTACACCTTC
>.|TRBD1|TRBV12-5|TRBJ2-2|16
CASGMSRDRYTGELFF
TGTGCTAGTGGTATGAGCCGGGACAGGTACACCGGGGAGCTGTTTTTT
>.|TRBD2|TRBV19|TRBJ2-1|15
CASSPRTSGSDEQFF
TGTGCCAGTAGTCCACGGACTAGCGGGAGTGATGAGCAGTTCTTC
>.|.|TRBV9|TRBJ2-5|16
CASSEGGTTRQGTQYF
TGTGCCAGCAGCGAGGGGGGGACTACCCGGCAAGGGACCCAGTACTTC
>few|TRBD1|TRBV11-2|TRBJ1-1|15
CASSTRTGMNTEAFF
TGTGCCAGCAGCACCCGGACAGGGATGAACACTGAAGCTTTCTTT
>few|TRBD1|TRBV28|TRBJ1-2|16
CAIPGTGPRANYGYTF
TGTGCCATCCCCGGGACAGGCCCCCGAGCTAACTATGGCTACACCTTC
>.|TRBD1|TRBV5-6|TRBJ2-2|15
CASREQGARAGELFF
TGTGCCAGCAGGGAACAGGGGGCGCGAGCCGGGGAGCTGTTTTTT
>once|.|TRBV15|TRBJ2-3|15
CATSRVGGASDTQYF
TGTGCCACCAGCAGGGTGGGCGGGGCCTCGGATACGCAGTATTTT
>.|.|TRBV9|TRBJ1-4|15
CASSVAGRGDEKLFF
TGTGCCAGCAGCGTAGCCGGACGGGGGGATGAAAAACTGTTTTTT
>.|TRBD1|TRBV6-5|TRBJ2-7|15
CASSYMGQHSYEQYF
TGTGCCAGCAGTTACATGGGACAGCACTCCTACGAGCAGTACTTC
>.|TRBD1|TRBV5-4|TRBJ2-7|13
CASTLDRGRLQYF
TGTGCCAGCACGTTGGACAGGGGGCGCTTGCAGTACTTC
>.|.|TRBV6-4|TRBJ2-3|13
CASSLRLTDTQYF
TGTGCCAGCAGCCTTAGATTAACAGATACGCAGTATTTT
>.|.|TRBV4-3|TRBJ2-1|15
CASSQGTGSRDEQFF
TGCGCCAGCAGCCAAGGGACGGGAAGTCGAGATGAGCAGTTCTTC
>.|TRBD2|TRBV19|TRBJ2-1|15
CASSLGLAPYNEQFF
TGTGCCAGTAGTTTGGGACTAGCGCCTTACAATGAGCAGTTCTTC
>.|.|TRBV19|TRBJ1-3|15
CASRAQYLSGNTIYF
TGTGCCAGTAGGGCACAGTACCTCTCTGGAAACACCATATATTTT
>.|TRBD1|TRBV11-2|TRBJ1-4|15
CASSPWGTGDEKLFF
TGTGCCAGCAGCCCGTGGGGGACAGGGGATGAAAAACTGTTTTTT
>.|.|TRBV6-6|TRBJ1-5|16
CASSYPTAGDDQPQHF
TGTGCCAGCAGTTACCCCACGGCAGGGGACGATCAGCCCCAGCATTTT
>.|.|TRBV7-6|TRBJ1-1|16
CASSSPDGQMNTEAFF
TGTGCCAGCAGCTCCCCCGACGGACAAATGAACACTGAAGCTTTCTTT
>.|.|TRBV4-1|TRBJ1-5|17
CAGSQDFSGGSNQPQHF
TGCGCCGGCAGCCAAGATTTCAGCGGGGGTAGCAATCAGCCCCAGCATTTT
>once|TRBD2|TRBV16|TRBJ2-1|17
CASRPSRGGRAYNEQFF
TGTGCCAGCAGACCATCCCGGGGGGGGAGAGCCTACAATGAGCAGTTCTTC
>.|TRBD1|TRBV15|TRBJ2-1|14
CATSTRQGRNEQFF
TGTGCCACCAGCACACGACAGGGTCGCAATGAGCAGTTCTTC
>.|.|TRBV28|TRBJ1-1|15
CASSLLDRRNTEAFF
TGTGCCAGCAGTTTACTCGACAGGAGAAACACTGAAGCTTTCTTT
>.|TRBD2|TRBV18|TRBJ2-5|15
CASSPPMLAEETQYF
TGTGCCAGCTCACCCCCGATGCTAGCGGAAGAGACCCAGTACTTC
>.|.|TRBV5-5|TRBJ2-7|13
CASSLGEGGEQYF
TGTGCCAGCAGCTTAGGAGAGGGAGGCGAGCAGTACTTC
>.|.|TRBV5-8|TRBJ1-4|11
CASSFSEKLFF
TGTGCCAGCAGCTTTAGTGAAAAACTGTTTTTT
>.|TRBD2|TRBV7-9|TRBJ2-5|16
CASSLASGRGGETQYF
TGTGCCAGCAGCTTAGCATCCGGGAGGGGTGGGGAGACCCAGTACTTC
>.|.|TRBV18|TRBJ2-1|17
CASSLWGARVSYNEQFF
TGTGCCAGCTCACTGTGGGGCGCAAGAGTCTCCTACAATGAGCAGTTCTTC
>.|.|TRBV29-1|TRBJ2-1|13
CSVSYRAYNEQFF
TGCAGCGTTTCTTACAGGGCTTACAATGAGCAGTTCTTC
>.|.|TRBV28|TRBJ1-3|17
CASSPGGVDSEGNTIYF
TGTGCCAGCAGCCCCGGGGGGGTAGACAGCGAGGGAAACACCATATATTTT
>.|.|TRBV7-8|TRBJ2-5|14
CASSSRGIKETQYF
TGTGCCAGCAGCTCTCGGGGTATCAAAGAGACCCAGTACTTC
>.|.|TRBV6-5|TRBJ2-7|13
CASSVGVGYEQYF
TGTGCCAGCTCGGTAGGGGTTGGGTACGAGCAGTACTTC
>.|TRBD2|TRBV18|TRBJ2-7|15
CASSPGTSGSYEQYF
TGTGCCAGCTCACCCGGGACTAGCGGGAGTTACGAGCAGTACTTC
>.|.|TRBV28|TRBJ1-5|15
CASSLNGDSNQPQHF
TGTGCCAGCAGTTTAAACGGGGATAGCAATCAGCCCCAGCATTTT
>.|.|TRBV19|TRBJ1-1|15
CASSAKTQSNTEAFF
TGTGCCAGTAGTGCCAAGACACAGTCCAACACTGAAGCTTTCTTT
>.|TRBD1|TRBV11-2|TRBJ2-4|18
CASSPQTGAFVAKNIQYF
TGTGCCAGCAGCCCACAGACAGGGGCTTTTGTAGCCAAAAACATTCAGTACTTC
>.|TRBD1|TRBV6-4|TRBJ2-3|16
CASSDSTGGEGDTQYF
TGTGCCAGCAGTGACTCGACAGGGGGCGAGGGAGATACGCAGTATTTT
>few|.|TRBV2|TRBJ1-6|15
CASSEVVQSNSPLHF
TGTGCCAGCAGTGAAGTGGTTCAAAGCAATTCACCCCTCCACTTT
>few|.|TRBV28|TRBJ1-1|12
CASSSGSYRAFF
TGTGCCAGCAGTTCGGGGTCTTATCGGGCTTTCTTT
>.|TRBD1|TRBV5-5|TRBJ1-4|15
CASSFRDSGNEKLFF
TGTGCCAGCAGCTTTCGGGACAGCGGGAATGAAAAACTGTTTTTT